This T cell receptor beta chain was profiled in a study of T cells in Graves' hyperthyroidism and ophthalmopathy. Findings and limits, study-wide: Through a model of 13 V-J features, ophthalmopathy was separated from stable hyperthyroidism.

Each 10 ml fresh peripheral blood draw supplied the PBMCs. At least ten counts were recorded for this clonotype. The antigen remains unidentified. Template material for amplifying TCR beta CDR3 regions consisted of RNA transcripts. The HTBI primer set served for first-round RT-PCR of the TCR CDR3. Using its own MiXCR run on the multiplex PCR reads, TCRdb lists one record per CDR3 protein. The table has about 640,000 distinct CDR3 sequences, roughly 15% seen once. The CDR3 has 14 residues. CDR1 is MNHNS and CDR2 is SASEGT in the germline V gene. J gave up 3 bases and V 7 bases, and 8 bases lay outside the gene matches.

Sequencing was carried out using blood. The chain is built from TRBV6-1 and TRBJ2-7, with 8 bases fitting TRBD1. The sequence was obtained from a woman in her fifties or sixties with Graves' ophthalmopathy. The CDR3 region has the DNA TGTGCCAGCAACGCAGGGGGCGATATCTACGAGCAGTACTTC. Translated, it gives CASNAGGDIYEQYF.